This T cell receptor (beta chain) was identified during a study of response to subunit inactivated influenza vaccine. The study's findings and limits: The authors proposed limited new T cell recruitment per seasonal influenza vaccination.

This clonotype has just a few counts. Its matching antigen is unknown. The V gene end was trimmed by 2 bases and the J gene end by 8 bases; junction bases not matched to a gene: 11. Germline assignment: CDR1 SGHRS and CDR2 YFSETQ. The CDR3 contains 16 residues. MiXCR, applied by TCRdb to the RT-PCR reads, yields one record per CDR3 protein. The table shows 450,000 to 600,000 distinct CDR3 sequences, with less than 8% occurring only once. Sequenced material: PBMCs from blood, taken approximately 25 months after vaccination. This chain connects TRBV5-1 to TRBJ1-4; 8 positions match TRBD1. The receptor was isolated from a man between 50 and 69 years old who received an inactivated influenza vaccine. CDR3 sequence reads: CASSFTTDRVKEKLFF. CDR3 in DNA: TGCGCCAGCAGCTTTACTACGGACAGGGTAAAGGAAAAACTGTTTTTT.